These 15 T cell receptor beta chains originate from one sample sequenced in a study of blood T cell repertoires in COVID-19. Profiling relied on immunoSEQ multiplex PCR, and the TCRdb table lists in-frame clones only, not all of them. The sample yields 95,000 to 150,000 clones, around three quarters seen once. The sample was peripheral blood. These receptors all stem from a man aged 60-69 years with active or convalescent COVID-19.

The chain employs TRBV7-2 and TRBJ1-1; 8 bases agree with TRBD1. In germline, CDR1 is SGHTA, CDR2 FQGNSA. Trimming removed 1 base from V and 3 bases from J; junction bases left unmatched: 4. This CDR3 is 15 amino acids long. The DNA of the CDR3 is TGTGCCAGCAGCTTAGACCAGGGGGCGTACACTGAAGCTTTCTTT. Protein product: CASSLDQGAYTEAFF.

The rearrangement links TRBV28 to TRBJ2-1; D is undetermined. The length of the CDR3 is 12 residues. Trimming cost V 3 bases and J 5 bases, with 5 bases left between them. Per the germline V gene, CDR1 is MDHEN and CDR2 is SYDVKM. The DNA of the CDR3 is TGTGCCAGCAGTTTTGGCAACAATGAGCAGTTCTTC. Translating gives CASSFGNNEQFF.

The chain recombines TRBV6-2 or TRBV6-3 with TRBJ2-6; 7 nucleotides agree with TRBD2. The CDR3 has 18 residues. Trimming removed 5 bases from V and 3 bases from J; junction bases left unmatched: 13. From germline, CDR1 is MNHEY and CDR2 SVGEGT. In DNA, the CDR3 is TGTGCCAGCAGTATACCAGCTAGCGGCAGACGTGGGGCCAACGTCCTGACTTTC. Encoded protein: CASSIPASGRRGANVLTF.

This chain's CDR3 is CASSVETGQETQYF. DNA for the CDR3: TGTGCCAGCAGTGTAGAGACAGGACAAGAGACCCAGTACTTC. This rearrangement joins TRBV2 to TRBJ2-5; maybe TRBD1 (6 bases). Looked up from germline, CDR1 is SNHLY and CDR2 is FYNNEI. This CDR3 has 14 residues. The V end was cut by 4 bases, the J end by 2 bases, with 11 bases between.

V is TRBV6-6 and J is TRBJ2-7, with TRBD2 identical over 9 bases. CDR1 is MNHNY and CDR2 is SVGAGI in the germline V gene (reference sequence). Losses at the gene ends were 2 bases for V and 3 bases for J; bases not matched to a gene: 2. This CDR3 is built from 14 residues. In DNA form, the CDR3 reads TGTGCCAGCAGTTACGGGACTAGCCGCTACGAGCAGTACTTC. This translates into CASSYGTSRYEQYF.

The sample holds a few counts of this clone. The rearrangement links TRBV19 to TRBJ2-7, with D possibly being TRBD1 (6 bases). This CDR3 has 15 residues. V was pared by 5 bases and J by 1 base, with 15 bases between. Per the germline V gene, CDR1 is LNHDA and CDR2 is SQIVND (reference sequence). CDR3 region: CASSLGHSQSYEQYF. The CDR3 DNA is TGTGCCAGTAGTCTGGGACACTCCCAATCCTACGAGCAGTACTTC.

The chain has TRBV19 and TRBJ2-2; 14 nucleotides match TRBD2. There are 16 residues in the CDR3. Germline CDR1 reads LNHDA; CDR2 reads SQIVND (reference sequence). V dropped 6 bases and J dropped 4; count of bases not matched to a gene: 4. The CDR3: CASSSGLAGVTGELFF. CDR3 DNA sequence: TGTGCCAGTAGCTCGGGACTAGCGGGAGTCACCGGGGAGCTGTTTTTT.

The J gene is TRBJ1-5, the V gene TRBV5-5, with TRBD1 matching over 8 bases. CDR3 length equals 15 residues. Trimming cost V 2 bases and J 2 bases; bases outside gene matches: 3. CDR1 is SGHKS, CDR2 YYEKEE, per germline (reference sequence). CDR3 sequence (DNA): TGTGCCAGCAGCTTTTCGGGACAGGGCAATCAGCCCCAGCATTTT. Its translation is CASSFSGQGNQPQHF.

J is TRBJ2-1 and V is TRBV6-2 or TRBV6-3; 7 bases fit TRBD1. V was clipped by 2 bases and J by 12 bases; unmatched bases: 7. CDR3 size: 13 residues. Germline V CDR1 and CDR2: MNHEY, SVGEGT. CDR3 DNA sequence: TGTGCCAGCAGTTACGGCCGGGACAGTTCGCAGTTCTTC. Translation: CASSYGRDSSQFF.

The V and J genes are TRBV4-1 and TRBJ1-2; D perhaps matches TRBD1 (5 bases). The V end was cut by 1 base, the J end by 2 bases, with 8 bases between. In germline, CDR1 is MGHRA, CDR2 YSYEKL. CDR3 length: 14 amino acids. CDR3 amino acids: CASSQGDSNYGYTF. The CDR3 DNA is TGCGCCAGCAGCCAAGGAGACAGCAACTATGGCTACACCTTC.

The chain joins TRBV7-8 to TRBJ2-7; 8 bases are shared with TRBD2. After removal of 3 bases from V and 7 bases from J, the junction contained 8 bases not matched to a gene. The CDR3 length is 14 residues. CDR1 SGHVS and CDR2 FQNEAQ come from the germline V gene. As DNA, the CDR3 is TGTGCCAGCAGCTTTCCAGCGGGAGAAGGGGAGCAGTACTTC. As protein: CASSFPAGEGEQYF.

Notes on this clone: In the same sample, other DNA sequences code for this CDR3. The CDR3, as DNA: TGCAGTGCCACACCTAGAGATACGCAGTATTTT. It translates to CSATPRDTQYF. The rearrangement joins TRBV20-1 to TRBJ2-3; D not certain. V lost 6 bases and J 5 bases, leaving 9 bases between the germline ends. This CDR3 has 11 residues. The germline V gene encodes CDR1 DFQATT and CDR2 SNEGSKA (reference sequence).

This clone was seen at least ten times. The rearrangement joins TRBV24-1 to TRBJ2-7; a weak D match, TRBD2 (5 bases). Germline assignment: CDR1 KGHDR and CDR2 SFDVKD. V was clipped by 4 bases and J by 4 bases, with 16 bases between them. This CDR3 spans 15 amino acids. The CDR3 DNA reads TGTGCCACCAGTGACTCCCGGGGTAGTGGTTACGAGCAGTACTTC. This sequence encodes CATSDSRGSGYEQYF.

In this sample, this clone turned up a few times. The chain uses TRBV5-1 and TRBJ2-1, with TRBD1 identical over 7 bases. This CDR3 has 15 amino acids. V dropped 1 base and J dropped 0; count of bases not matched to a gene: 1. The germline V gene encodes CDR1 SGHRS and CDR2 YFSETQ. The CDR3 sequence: CASSLQGVSYNEQFF. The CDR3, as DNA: TGCGCCAGCAGCTTGCAGGGGGTCTCCTACAATGAGCAGTTCTTC.

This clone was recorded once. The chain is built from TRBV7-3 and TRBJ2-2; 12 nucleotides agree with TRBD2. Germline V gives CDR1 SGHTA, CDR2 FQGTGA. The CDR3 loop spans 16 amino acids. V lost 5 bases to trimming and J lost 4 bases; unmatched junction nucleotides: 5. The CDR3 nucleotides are TGTGCCAGCAGCCTACTAGCGGGAGGCTCCACCGGGGAGCTGTTTTTT. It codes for CASSLLAGGSTGELFF.